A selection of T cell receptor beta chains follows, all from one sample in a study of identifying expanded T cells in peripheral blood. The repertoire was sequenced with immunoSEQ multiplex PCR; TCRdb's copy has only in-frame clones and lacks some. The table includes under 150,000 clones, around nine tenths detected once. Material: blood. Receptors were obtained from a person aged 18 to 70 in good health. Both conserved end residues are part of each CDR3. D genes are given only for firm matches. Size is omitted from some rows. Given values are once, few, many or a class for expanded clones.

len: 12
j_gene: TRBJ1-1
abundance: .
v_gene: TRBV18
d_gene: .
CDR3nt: TGTGCCAGCTCCCGCGCAGCCACTGAAGCTTTCTTT
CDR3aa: CASSRAATEAFF

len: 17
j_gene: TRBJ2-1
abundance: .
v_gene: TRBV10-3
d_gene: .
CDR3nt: TGTGCCATCAGTGCCCGGTCAGGGGAAGGTTCCTACAATGAGCAGTTCTTC
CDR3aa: CAISARSGEGSYNEQFF

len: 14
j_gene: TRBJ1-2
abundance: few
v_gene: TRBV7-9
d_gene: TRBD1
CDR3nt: TGTGCCAGCAGCTTGGGACAGGGGAGGTATGGCTACACCTTC
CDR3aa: CASSLGQGRYGYTF

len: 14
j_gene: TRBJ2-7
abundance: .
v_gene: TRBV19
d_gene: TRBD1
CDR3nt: TGTGCCAGTAGTATCCGGGACAGTAAAAGGGAGCAGTACTTC
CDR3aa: CASSIRDSKREQYF

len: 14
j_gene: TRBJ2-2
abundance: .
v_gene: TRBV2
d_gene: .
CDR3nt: TGTGCCACCCAGGATCCGGGAAACACCGGGGAGCTGTTTTTT
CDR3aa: CATQDPGNTGELFF

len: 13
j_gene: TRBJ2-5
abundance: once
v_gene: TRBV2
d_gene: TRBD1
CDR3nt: TGTGCCAGCAGTGACGACAGGGGAGAGACCCAGTACTTC
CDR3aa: CASSDDRGETQYF

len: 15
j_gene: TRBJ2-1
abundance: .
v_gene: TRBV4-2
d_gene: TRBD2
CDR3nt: TGTGCCAGCAGCCAAGAATGGCGGGAGGGCGATGAGCAGTTCTTC
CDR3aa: CASSQEWREGDEQFF

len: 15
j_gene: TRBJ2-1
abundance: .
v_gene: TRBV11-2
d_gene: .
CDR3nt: TGTGCCAGCAGGGGGGCCCCAGCGGTCTACAATGAGCAGTTCTTC
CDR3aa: CASRGAPAVYNEQFF

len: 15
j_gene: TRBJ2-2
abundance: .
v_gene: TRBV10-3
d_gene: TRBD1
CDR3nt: TGTGCCATCAGTGAGGGCGACAGGGGCACCGGGGAGCTGTTTTTT
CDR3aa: CAISEGDRGTGELFF

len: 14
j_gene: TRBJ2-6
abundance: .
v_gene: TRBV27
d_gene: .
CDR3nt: TGTGCCAGCAGTTCCGGGGTCGGGGCCAACGTCCTGACTTTC
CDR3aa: CASSSGVGANVLTF

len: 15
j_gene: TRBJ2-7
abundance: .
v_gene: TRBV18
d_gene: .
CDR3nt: TGTGCCAGCTCACCATATGTCGCAGACTCCTACGAGCAGTACTTC
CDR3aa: CASSPYVADSYEQYF

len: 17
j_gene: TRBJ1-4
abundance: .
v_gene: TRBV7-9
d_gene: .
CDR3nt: TGTGCCAGCAGCTTATTAGGCGGAGAAGCAACTAATGAAAAACTGTTTTTT
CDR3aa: CASSLLGGEATNEKLFF

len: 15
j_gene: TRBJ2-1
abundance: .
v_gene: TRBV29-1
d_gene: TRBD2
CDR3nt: TGCAGCGTCGATAAGGGACTAGGATTATACAATGAGCAGTTCTTC
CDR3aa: CSVDKGLGLYNEQFF

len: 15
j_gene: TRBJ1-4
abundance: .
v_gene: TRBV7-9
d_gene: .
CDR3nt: TGTGCCAGCAGCTTATGGGGGACCGGTGGGGAAAAACTGTTTTTT
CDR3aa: CASSLWGTGGEKLFF

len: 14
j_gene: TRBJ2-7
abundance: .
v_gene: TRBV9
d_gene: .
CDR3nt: TGTGCCAGCAGCGTAGGCTGGGGCTCCTACGAGCAGTACTTC
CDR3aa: CASSVGWGSYEQYF

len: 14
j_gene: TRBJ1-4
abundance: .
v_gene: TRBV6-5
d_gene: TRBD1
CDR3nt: TGTGCCAGCAGTTACCGGGACAGGGATGAAAAACTGTTTTTT
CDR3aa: CASSYRDRDEKLFF

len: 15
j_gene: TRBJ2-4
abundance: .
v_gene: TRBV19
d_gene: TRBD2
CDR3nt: TGTGCCAGTAGTATATCTAGCGGGGGGCAAAACATTCAGTACTTC
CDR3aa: CASSISSGGQNIQYF

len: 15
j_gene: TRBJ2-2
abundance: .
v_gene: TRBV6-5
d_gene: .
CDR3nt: TGTGCCAGCAGAATTACAGAGGTGAACACCGGGGAGCTGTTTTTT
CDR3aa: CASRITEVNTGELFF

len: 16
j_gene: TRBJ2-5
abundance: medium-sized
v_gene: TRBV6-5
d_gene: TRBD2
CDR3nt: TGTGCCAGCAGTTCAACGACTAGCGGCGGGGGAGAGACCCAGTACTTC
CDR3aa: CASSSTTSGGGETQYF

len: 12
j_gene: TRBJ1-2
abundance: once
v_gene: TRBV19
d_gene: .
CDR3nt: TGTGCCAGTAGTATCCCCCTGGAGGGCTACACCTTC
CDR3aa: CASSIPLEGYTF

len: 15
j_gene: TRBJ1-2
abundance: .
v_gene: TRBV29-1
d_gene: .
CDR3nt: TGCAGCGTTGAAGGGGGTGCCACAGGGAACTATGGCTACACCTTC
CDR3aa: CSVEGGATGNYGYTF

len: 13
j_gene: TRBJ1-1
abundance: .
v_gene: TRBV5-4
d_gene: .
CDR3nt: TGTGCCAGCAGCTTCGACAGGAGGAGTGAAGCTTTCTTT
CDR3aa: CASSFDRRSEAFF